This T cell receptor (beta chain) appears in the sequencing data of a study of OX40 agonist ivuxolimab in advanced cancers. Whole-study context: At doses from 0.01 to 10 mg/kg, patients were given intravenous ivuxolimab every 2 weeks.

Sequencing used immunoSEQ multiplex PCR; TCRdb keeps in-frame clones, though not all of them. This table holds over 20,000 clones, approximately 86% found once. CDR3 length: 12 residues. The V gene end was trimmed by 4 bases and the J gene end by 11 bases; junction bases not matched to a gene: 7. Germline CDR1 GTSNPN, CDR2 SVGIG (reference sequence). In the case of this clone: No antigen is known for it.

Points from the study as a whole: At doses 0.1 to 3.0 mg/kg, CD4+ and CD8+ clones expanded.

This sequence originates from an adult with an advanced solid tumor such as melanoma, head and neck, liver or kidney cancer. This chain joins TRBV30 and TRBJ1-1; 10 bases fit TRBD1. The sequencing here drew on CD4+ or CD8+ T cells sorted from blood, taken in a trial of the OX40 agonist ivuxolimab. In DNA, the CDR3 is TGTGCCTGGAAGGGGACAGGGGATGGGGCTTTCTTT. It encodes CAWKGTGDGAFF.